This T cell receptor (beta chain) was retrieved from a study of CD4 and CD8 cells across lung adenocarcinoma regions. Germline loops: CDR1 MNHNS, CDR2 SASEGT. The CDR3 extends over 14 amino acids. In TCRdb, the PCR reads were re-called with MiXCR into one record per CDR3 protein. Among 7,500 to 9,000 distinct CDR3 sequences, roughly 56% were seen once, and the ten largest hold about 23%. This sequence joins TRBV6-1 and TRBJ2-1; perhaps TRBD1 as D (6 bases). Near its end, the DNA agrees better with TRBJ2-5, so the J call may be wrong. The TCR sequence derives from a female donor with lung adenocarcinoma. The CD4 and CD8 labels of this study may be unreliable. The sample taken for sequencing was CD4+ T cells from the center of a lung tumor. In DNA form, the CDR3 reads TGTGCCAGCAGGGTCGACAGGACCCAAGAGACCCAGTACTTC. Translation: CASRVDRTQETQYF.